The 8 T cell receptor beta chains in this list originate from one sample, sequenced in a study of CD8 T cells in ankylosing spondylitis. Regarding the study as a whole: What seemed typical of ankylosing spondylitis blood was a TCR beta motif built from several highly homologous variants.

For these receptors, no antigen is known. TCRdb recomputed calls from the 5' RACE reads with MiXCR, one row per CDR3 protein. Here the sample spans over 450,000 distinct CDR3 sequences, more than 9.5% being singletons. The sample consisted of blood, either unsorted or a sorted T cell fraction (not recorded which). The receptors derive from a male donor with ankylosing spondylitis.

The sample holds a few counts of this clonotype. This chain links TRBV30 with TRBJ2-3, with D perhaps TRBD1 or TRBD2 (5 bases each). Trimming took 1 base from V and 3 from J, leaving 14 bases between them. The CDR3 covers 15 residues. Germline V lookup: CDR1 GTSNPN, CDR2 SVGIG (reference sequence). CDR3: CAWSGHGASTDTQYF. Written as DNA, the CDR3 is TGTGCCTGGAGTGGTCACGGGGCGTCGACAGATACGCAGTATTTT.

The chain links TRBV7-2 to TRBJ2-1, with TRBD2 matching 10 bases. V was clipped by 4 bases and J by 0 bases; unmatched bases: 6. The CDR3 contains 17 residues. Germline V lookup: CDR1 SGHTA, CDR2 FQGNSA. The CDR3 spells CASSSSGSSGSYNEQFF. The CDR3, as DNA: TGTGCCAGCAGCTCTAGCGGGAGTTCTGGCTCCTACAATGAGCAGTTCTTC.

This clonotype showed up just a few times. The chain combines TRBV24-1 with TRBJ1-1; 9 bases are shared with TRBD1. V shed 3 bases and J 6 bases; nucleotides not matched to a gene: 7. The CDR3 covers 15 residues. Germline V gene sequence: CDR1 KGHDR, CDR2 SFDVKD. DNA for the CDR3: TGTGCCACCAGTGATCCTGGGACAGGGTCTTCTGAAGCTTTCTTT. Residues: CATSDPGTGSSEAFF.

As to this clonotype: One junction end disagrees with the germline gene, perhaps due to a read error. The chain has TRBV7-2 and TRBJ1-2; D gene uncertain. The CDR3 is made up of 9 amino acids. Germline CDR1 and CDR2: SGHTA and FQGNSA. This CDR3 reads CASSLGQDF. The CDR3 DNA sequence: TGTGCCAGCAGCTTAGGTCAGGACTTC.

The chain employs TRBV30 and TRBJ2-1, with 10 bases lining up with TRBD1. There are 18 residues in the CDR3. Germline CDR1 GTSNPN, CDR2 SVGIG (reference sequence). V lost 0 bases, J lost 6 bases, and 14 bases stayed unmatched. The CDR3 DNA is TGTGCCTGGAGTGTCGGGACAGGGGCCCCACAGACGCTCAATGAGCAGTTCTTC. Translated: CAWSVGTGAPQTLNEQFF.

The table lists this clonotype with many counts. The J gene is TRBJ2-7, the V gene TRBV7-9; D gene unclear. The CDR3 is 14 amino acids. Germline assignment: CDR1 SEHNR and CDR2 FQNEAQ (reference sequence). The V end lost 5 bases, the J end lost 3 bases, and 14 bases lay between the germline ends. The CDR3 loop is CASSRDLLLYEQYF. The CDR3 bases are TGTGCCAGCAGCCGAGACCTACTCCTCTACGAGCAGTACTTC.

This clonotype has a handful of counts. This chain links TRBV10-3 with TRBJ2-3, with 8 bases aligning to TRBD2. Germline V gives CDR1 ENHRY, CDR2 SYGVKD. This CDR3 contains 13 residues. The ends lost 10 bases at V and 0 bases at J; junction bases unmatched: 3. CDR3 residues: CATQRESTDTQYF. The DNA of the CDR3 is TGTGCCACCCAGCGGGAGAGCACAGATACGCAGTATTTT.

This clonotype was found many times. The V gene is TRBV10-3, the J gene TRBJ2-7, with 7 bases lining up with TRBD1. In germline, CDR1 is ENHRY, CDR2 SYGVKD. V lost 6 bases to trimming and J lost 1 base; unmatched junction nucleotides: 12. The CDR3 runs 16 residues. CDR3 in amino acids: CAISGPPGGISYEQYF. CDR3 nucleotides: TGTGCCATCAGCGGCCCCCCAGGGGGTATTTCCTACGAGCAGTACTTC.